These 21 T cell receptor beta chains share one sample of origin, sequenced in a study of blood T cell repertoires in COVID-19. Profiling relied on immunoSEQ multiplex PCR, and the TCRdb table lists in-frame clones only, not all of them. The data contain 200,000 to 300,000 clones, about 86% of them singletons. Sequenced input: peripheral blood. These receptors were obtained from a man aged 30-40 years with active or convalescent COVID-19.

V is TRBV4-1 and J is TRBJ1-6; 9 bases align to TRBD1. Losses at the gene ends were 0 bases for V and 9 bases for J; bases not matched to a gene: 9. Germline loops: CDR1 MGHRA, CDR2 YSYEKL. This CDR3 has 17 amino acids. This CDR3 is CASSQDVSGQGSSPLHF. The CDR3 bases are TGCGCCAGCAGCCAAGATGTCTCCGGACAGGGGAGTTCACCCCTCCACTTT.

This clone was found a few times. The genes are TRBV27 and TRBJ2-7; D possibly corresponds to TRBD1 (5 bases). The CDR3 has 13 residues. The V end was cut by 6 bases, the J end by 4 bases, with 13 bases between. The germline V gene has CDR1 MNHEY and CDR2 SMNVEV (reference sequence). CDR3 nucleotide sequence: TGTGCCAGCAGCCACGGACAAGCTTACGAGCAGTACTTC. It yields the protein CASSHGQAYEQYF.

The chain joins TRBV4-2 to TRBJ1-4; D not certain. V lost 0 bases to trimming and J lost 5 bases, with 7 bases between them. Germline V gives CDR1 LGHNA, CDR2 YNFKEQ. This CDR3 is built from 14 residues. The CDR3 DNA sequence: TGTGCCAGCAGCCAAGACGGGAGGAATGAAAAACTGTTTTTT. It codes for CASSQDGRNEKLFF.

This rearrangement joins TRBV13 to TRBJ2-1, with 13 bases fitting TRBD2. V gave up 5 bases and J gave up 7 bases; unmatched junction bases: 8. This CDR3 region has 16 residues. Germline values: CDR1 PRHDT, CDR2 FYEKMQ (reference sequence). CDR3 coding DNA: TGTGCCAGCAGCCAACTAGCGGGGGGGCCCTCTAATGAGCAGTTCTTC. This gives the protein CASSQLAGGPSNEQFF.

This chain connects TRBV5-1 to TRBJ2-1; D gene uncertain. The germline V gene has CDR1 SGHRS and CDR2 YFSETQ. V was shortened by 8 bases and J by 0 bases, with 15 bases between the two germline ends. The CDR3 is made up of 15 amino acids. CDR3 residues: CASREPLSSYNEQFF. CDR3 bases: TGCGCCAGTAGAGAACCCCTGAGCTCCTACAATGAGCAGTTCTTC.

The rearrangement uses TRBV10-1 and TRBJ2-1; a possible D gene is TRBD1 (6 bases). Trimming took off 5 bases at V and 0 bases at J, with 11 bases between the two ends. The length of the CDR3 is 15 residues. The germline CDR1 and CDR2 sequences are WNHNN and SYGVQD (reference sequence). CDR3 loop: CASSYGQSSYNEQFF. CDR3 in DNA: TGCGCCAGCAGTTATGGACAGAGCTCCTACAATGAGCAGTTCTTC.

This chain connects TRBV6-4 to TRBJ2-7; 10 positions agree with TRBD2. CDR1 and CDR2 (germline): MRHNA, SNTAGT. Losses at the gene ends were 6 bases for V and 5 bases for J; bases not matched to a gene: 10. CDR3 length equals 15 residues. The CDR3 spells CASSPLAGIFNEQYF. CDR3 DNA sequence: TGTGCCAGCAGCCCACTAGCGGGGATATTCAACGAGCAGTACTTC.

This clone was seen just once. The V and J genes are TRBV9 and TRBJ2-7, with 9 bases fitting TRBD1. The ends lost 8 bases at V and 2 bases at J; junction bases unmatched: 8. Germline V gives CDR1 SGDLS, CDR2 YYNGEE. This CDR3 has 14 residues. CDR3 coding DNA: TGTGCCAGGAGACAGGGGGAATCACCCTACGAGCAGTACTTC. Amino acid sequence: CARRQGESPYEQYF.

J is TRBJ1-1 and V is TRBV6-5, with 9 bases aligning to TRBD1. Trimming took 4 bases from V and 1 from J; bases not matched to a gene: 1. Germline lookup yields CDR1 MNHEY and CDR2 SVGAGI. There are 14 residues in the CDR3. CDR3 coding DNA: TGTGCCAGCAGTTCGGGACAGGGGAACACTGAAGCTTTCTTT. This gives the protein CASSSGQGNTEAFF.

The chain is built from TRBV6-6 and TRBJ1-2; TRBD1 agrees at 7 bases. Trimming removed 7 bases from V and 4 bases from J; junction bases left unmatched: 9. The CDR3 totals 14 residues. Germline V gene lookup returns CDR1 MNHNY and CDR2 SVGAGI (reference sequence). For the CDR3, the DNA is TGTGCCAGCATGTTAGGGACAGCCAGCTATGGCTACACCTTC. This translates into CASMLGTASYGYTF.

The chain couples TRBV7-2 to TRBJ1-6; a possible D gene is TRBD1 (5 bases). The CDR3 length is 18 residues. Germline V CDR1 and CDR2: SGHTA, FQGNSA. Trimming left V 2 bases short and J 7 bases short, with 21 bases between. The CDR3 loop reads CASSLSGADLVGNSPLHF. CDR3 in DNA: TGTGCCAGCAGCTTAAGCGGGGCAGACCTTGTCGGGAATTCACCCCTCCACTTT.

The chain combines TRBV27 with TRBJ1-1, with a possible D match to TRBD1 (5 bases). CDR3 length: 14 residues. V was pared by 5 bases and J by 0 bases, with 10 bases between. CDR1 and CDR2 from the germline V gene are MNHEY and SMNVEV (reference sequence). The CDR3 region is CASSRRALNTEAFF. In nucleotides, the CDR3 is TGTGCCAGCAGTCGCAGGGCTTTGAACACTGAAGCTTTCTTT.

The genes are TRBV11-3 and TRBJ1-2, with no clear D. V was shortened by 2 bases and J by 3 bases, with 13 bases between the two germline ends. Germline assignment: CDR1 SGHNT and CDR2 YENEEA. The CDR3 contains 15 residues. The CDR3 protein is CASSLRSGVYYGYTF. The CDR3 nucleotides are TGTGCCAGCAGCTTACGTTCTGGAGTTTACTATGGCTACACCTTC.

The chain recombines TRBV27 with TRBJ1-4; D remains unclear. This CDR3 has 13 residues. Germline values: CDR1 MNHEY, CDR2 SMNVEV (reference sequence). Trimming cost V 3 bases and J 6 bases, with 8 bases left between them. The CDR3 reads CASSFTQHEKLFF. The CDR3 DNA is TGTGCCAGCAGTTTTACACAGCATGAAAAACTGTTTTTT.

The chain has TRBV5-6 and TRBJ2-1; 7 bases agree with TRBD1. The CDR3 sequence is 15 residues long. CDR1 is SGHDT, CDR2 YYEEEE, per germline. The V and J ends lost 3 bases and 3 bases, in that order; junction bases with no gene match: 6. Here the CDR3 reads CASSWVGTDYNEQFF. As DNA, the CDR3 is TGTGCCAGCAGCTGGGTTGGGACAGACTACAATGAGCAGTTCTTC. Full variable domain (rest looked up from reference TRBV5-6 and TRBJ2-1): DAGVTQSPTHLIKTRGQQVTLRCSPKSGHDTVSWYQQALGQGPQFIFQYYEEEERQRGNFPDRFSGHQFPNYSSELNVNALLLGDSALYLCASSWVGTDYNEQFFGPGTRLTVL.

The chain has TRBV5-1 and TRBJ1-5; D might be TRBD1 (6 bases). Germline V gives CDR1 SGHRS, CDR2 YFSETQ. V was clipped by 3 bases and J by 2 bases, with 9 bases between them. The CDR3 length is 14 residues. The CDR3 coding sequence is TGCGCCAGCAGCTCCCGACAGGGCAATCAGCCCCAGCATTTT. Protein product: CASSSRQGNQPQHF.

V usage is TRBV7-2 and J usage is TRBJ2-2, with 11 bases that match TRBD1. This CDR3 region has 18 residues. Germline CDR1 is SGHTA and CDR2 is FQGNSA. After removal of 4 bases from V and 6 bases from J, the junction contained 13 bases not matched to a gene. The CDR3 protein is CASSWRIGGGQGAGELFF. As DNA, the CDR3 is TGTGCCAGCAGCTGGCGGATCGGTGGGGGACAGGGGGCCGGGGAGCTGTTTTTT.

This chain connects TRBV7-2 to TRBJ1-2; 8 bases line up with TRBD1. V dropped 1 base and J dropped 4; count of bases not matched to a gene: 8. CDR1 is SGHTA, CDR2 FQGNSA, per germline. CDR3 length: 16 amino acids. The CDR3 bases are TGTGCCAGCAGCTTAGGGAGATGGGGACAGGCCTATGGCTACACCTTC. Its translation is CASSLGRWGQAYGYTF.

This sequence joins TRBV15 and TRBJ1-1; no clear D gene. Trimming took off 0 bases at V and 7 bases at J, with 15 bases between the two ends. The CDR3 contains 15 residues. CDR1 is LNHNV, CDR2 YYDKDF, per germline (reference sequence). In DNA, the CDR3 is TGTGCCACCAGCAGAGAGCCGGAGGGCAGGAGTGAAGCTTTCTTT. This translates into CATSREPEGRSEAFF.

The chain joins TRBV5-4 to TRBJ1-2; unclear D gene. Trimming took 2 bases from V and 0 from J, leaving 8 bases between them. The CDR3 consists of 14 residues. The V gene's germline CDR1 is SGHNT and CDR2 YYREEE (reference sequence). CDR3: CASSFAGANYGYTF. The DNA for the CDR3 is TGTGCCAGCAGCTTTGCCGGAGCTAACTATGGCTACACCTTC.

V usage is TRBV3-1 (or the pseudogene TRBV3-2) and J usage is TRBJ2-1; 7 bases are shared with TRBD1. The CDR3 spans 15 residues. Unmatched junction bases numbered 13, after V lost 4 bases and J lost 10 bases. Per germline, CDR1 LGHDT and CDR2 YNNKEL (reference sequence). The CDR3 is CASSPNLTGYWEQFF. The CDR3 bases are TGTGCCAGCAGCCCGAATCTGACAGGGTATTGGGAGCAGTTCTTC.